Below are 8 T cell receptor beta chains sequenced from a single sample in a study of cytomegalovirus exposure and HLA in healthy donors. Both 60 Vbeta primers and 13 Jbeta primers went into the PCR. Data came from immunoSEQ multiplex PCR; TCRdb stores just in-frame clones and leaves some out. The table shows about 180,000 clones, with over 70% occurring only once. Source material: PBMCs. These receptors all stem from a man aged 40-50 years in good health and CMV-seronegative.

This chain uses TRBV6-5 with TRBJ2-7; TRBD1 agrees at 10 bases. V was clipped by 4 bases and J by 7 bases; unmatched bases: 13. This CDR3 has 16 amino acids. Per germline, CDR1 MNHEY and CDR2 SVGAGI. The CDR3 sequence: CASSSPGDRGPGEQYF. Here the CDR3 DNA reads TGTGCCAGCAGTTCCCCGGGGGACAGGGGTCCAGGGGAGCAGTACTTC.

The CDR3, as DNA: TGCGCCAGCAGCCAAGAGGTGGGGCGCCCCTACGAGCAGTACTTC. This gives the protein CASSQEVGRPYEQYF. The chain carries TRBV4-1 and TRBJ2-7; TRBD1 is a possible D gene (5 bases). The CDR3 has 15 residues. Trimming removed 0 bases from V and 2 bases from J, with 11 bases in between. The V gene's germline CDR1 is MGHRA and CDR2 YSYEKL.

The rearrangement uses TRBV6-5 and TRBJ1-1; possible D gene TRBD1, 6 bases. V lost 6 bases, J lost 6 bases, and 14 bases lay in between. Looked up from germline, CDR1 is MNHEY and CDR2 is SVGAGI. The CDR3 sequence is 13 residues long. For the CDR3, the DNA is TGTGCCAGCAGGAGGACAGTATTAGCTGAAGCTTTCTTT. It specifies CASRRTVLAEAFF.

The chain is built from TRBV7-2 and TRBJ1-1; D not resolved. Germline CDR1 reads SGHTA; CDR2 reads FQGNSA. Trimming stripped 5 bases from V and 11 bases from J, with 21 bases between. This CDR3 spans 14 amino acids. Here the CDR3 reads CASSPVGVLGEAFF. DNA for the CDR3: TGTGCCAGCAGCCCCGTTGGGGTCCTTGGGGAGGCTTTCTTT.

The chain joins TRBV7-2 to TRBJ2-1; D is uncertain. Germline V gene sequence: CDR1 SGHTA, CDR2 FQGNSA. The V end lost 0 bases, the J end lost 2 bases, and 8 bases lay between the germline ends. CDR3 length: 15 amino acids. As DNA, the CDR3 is TGTGCCAGCAGCTTAGCAGCAGGTACCTACAATGAGCAGTTCTTC. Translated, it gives CASSLAAGTYNEQFF.

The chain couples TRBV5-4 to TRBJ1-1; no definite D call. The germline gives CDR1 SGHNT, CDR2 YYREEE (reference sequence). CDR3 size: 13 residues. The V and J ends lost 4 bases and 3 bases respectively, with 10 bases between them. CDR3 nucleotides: TGTGCCAGCAGCACCGAGATTTACACTGAAGCTTTCTTT. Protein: CASSTEIYTEAFF.

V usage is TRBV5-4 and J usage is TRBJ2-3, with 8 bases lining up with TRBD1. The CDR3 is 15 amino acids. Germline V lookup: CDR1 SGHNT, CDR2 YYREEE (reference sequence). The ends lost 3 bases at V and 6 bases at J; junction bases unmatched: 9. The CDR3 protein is CASSSAGGRTDTQYF. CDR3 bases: TGTGCCAGCAGCTCGGCAGGGGGCCGGACGGATACGCAGTATTTT. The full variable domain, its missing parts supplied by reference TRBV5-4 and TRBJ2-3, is ETGVTQSPTHLIKTRGQQVTLRCSSQSGHNTVSWYQQALGQGPQFIFQYYREEENGRGNFPPRFSGLQFPNYSSELNVNALELDDSALYLCASSSAGGRTDTQYFGPGTRLTVL.

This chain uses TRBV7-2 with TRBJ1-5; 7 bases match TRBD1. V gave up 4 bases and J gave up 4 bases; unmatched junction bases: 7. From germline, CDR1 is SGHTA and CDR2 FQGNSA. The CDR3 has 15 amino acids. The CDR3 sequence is CASSSGQGGNQPQHF. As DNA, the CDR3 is TGTGCCAGCAGCTCAGGCCAGGGGGGAAATCAGCCCCAGCATTTT. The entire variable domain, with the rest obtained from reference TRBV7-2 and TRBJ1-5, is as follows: GAGVSQSPSNKVTEKGKDVELRCDPISGHTALYWYRQSLGQGLEFLIYFQGNSAPDKSGLPSDRFSAERTGGSVSTLTIQRTQQEDSAVYLCASSSGQGGNQPQHFGDGTRLSIL.